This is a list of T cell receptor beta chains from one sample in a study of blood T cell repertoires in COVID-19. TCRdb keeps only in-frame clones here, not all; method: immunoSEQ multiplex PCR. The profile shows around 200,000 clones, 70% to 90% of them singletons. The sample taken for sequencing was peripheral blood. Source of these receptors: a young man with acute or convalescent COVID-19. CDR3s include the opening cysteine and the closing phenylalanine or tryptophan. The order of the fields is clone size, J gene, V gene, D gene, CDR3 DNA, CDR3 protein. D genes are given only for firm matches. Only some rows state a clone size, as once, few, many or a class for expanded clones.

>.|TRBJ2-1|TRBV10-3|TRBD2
TGTGCCATCAGGGATACTAGCGCTAGCTCCTACAATGAGCAGTTCTTC
CAIRDTSASSYNEQFF
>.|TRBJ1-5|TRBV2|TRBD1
TGTGCCAGCAGTGAAAAGGAAGCAGGGGGCCAGCCCCAGCATTTT
CASSEKEAGGQPQHF
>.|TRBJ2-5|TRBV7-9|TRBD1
TGTGCCAGCAGCAAAACAGGGGGCGGGGAGACCCAGTACTTC
CASSKTGGGETQYF
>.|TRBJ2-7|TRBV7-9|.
TGTGCCAGCAGCTCCGCGGGCGAGCAGTACTTC
CASSSAGEQYF
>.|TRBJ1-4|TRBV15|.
TGTGCCACCAGCAGAGAAGGCCCCTGGGACTTCAATGAAAAACTGTTTTTT
CATSREGPWDFNEKLFF
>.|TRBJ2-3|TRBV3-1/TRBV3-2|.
TGTGCCAGCAGCCAAGAAGGTGGGCGGGCAGATACGCAGTATTTT
CASSQEGGRADTQYF
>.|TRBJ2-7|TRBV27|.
TGTGCCAGCAGTCCTCTCGGGACAAAGTACGAGCAGTACTTC
CASSPLGTKYEQYF
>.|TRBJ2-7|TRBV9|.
TGTGCCAGCAGCGTAGAACTAGCTGGGTACGAGCAGTACTTC
CASSVELAGYEQYF
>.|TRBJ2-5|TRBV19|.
TGTGCCAGTAGTGAAACGGTCTCCCAAGAGACCCAGTACTTC
CASSETVSQETQYF
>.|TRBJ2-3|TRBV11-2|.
TGTGCCAGCAGCTTAGGGCCGGTAGCGCGAAAGGGCACAGATACGCAGTATTTT
CASSLGPVARKGTDTQYF
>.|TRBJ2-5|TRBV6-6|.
TGTGCCAGCAGTTACTCGGGCAGGCAAGAGACCCAGTACTTC
CASSYSGRQETQYF
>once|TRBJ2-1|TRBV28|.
TGTGCCAGCAGGGGCTTTTCCTACAATGAGCAGTTCTTC
CASRGFSYNEQFF
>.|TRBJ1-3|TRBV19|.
TGTGCCAGTAGTATTCAGACAGCGACTGGAAACACCATATATTTT
CASSIQTATGNTIYF
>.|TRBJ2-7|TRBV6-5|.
TGTGCCAGCGGGTCGGACGACCGGGGTTACGAGCAGTACTTC
CASGSDDRGYEQYF
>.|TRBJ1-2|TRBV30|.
TGTGCCTGGAGTGAGCTCAGGGTGGCCTATGGCTACACCTTC
CAWSELRVAYGYTF
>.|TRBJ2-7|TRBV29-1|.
TGCAGCGTTGTTGCGACTTTATCCTACGAGCAGTACTTC
CSVVATLSYEQYF
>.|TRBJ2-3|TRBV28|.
TGTGCCAGCAGTTTGAATCCGCTCAGGAAACCCACAGATACGCAGTATTTT
CASSLNPLRKPTDTQYF
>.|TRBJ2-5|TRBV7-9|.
TGTGCCAGCAGTCGCTCAGTCGGGGTCCAGGAGACCCAGTACTTC
CASSRSVGVQETQYF
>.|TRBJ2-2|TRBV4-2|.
TGTGCCAGCAGCCAAGGTCCGGGGGACACCGGGGAGCTGTTTTTT
CASSQGPGDTGELFF
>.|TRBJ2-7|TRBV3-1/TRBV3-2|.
TGTGCCAGCAGCCAAAGCTTCTCCTACGAGCAGTACTTC
CASSQSFSYEQYF